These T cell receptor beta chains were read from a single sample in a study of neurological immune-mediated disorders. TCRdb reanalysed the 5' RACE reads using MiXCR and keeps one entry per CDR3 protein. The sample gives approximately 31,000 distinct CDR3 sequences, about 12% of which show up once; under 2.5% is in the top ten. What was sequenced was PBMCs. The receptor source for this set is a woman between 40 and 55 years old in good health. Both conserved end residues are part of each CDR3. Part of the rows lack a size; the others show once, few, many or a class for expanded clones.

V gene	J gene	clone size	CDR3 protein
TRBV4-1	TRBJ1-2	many	CASSQAAANYGYTF
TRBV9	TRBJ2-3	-	CASSGSGGAKRDTQYF
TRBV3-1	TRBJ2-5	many	CASSPKLAGGQETQYF
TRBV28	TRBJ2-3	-	CASSPSRGAPGDTQYF
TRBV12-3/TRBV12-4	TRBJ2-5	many	CASSAPGTSQETQYF
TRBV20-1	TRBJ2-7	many	CSAGKQWESPEQYF
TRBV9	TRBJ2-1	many	CASSVAGLAAREQFF
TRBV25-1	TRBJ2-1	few	CASSRRGGGGSGQFF
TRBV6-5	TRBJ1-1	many	CASSFGPAAFTEAFF
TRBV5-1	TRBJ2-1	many	CASSLELAGGGDEQFF
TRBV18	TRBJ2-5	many	CASSPGQSWYQETQYF
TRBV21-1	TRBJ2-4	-	CASSKHIRWAELAKNIQYF
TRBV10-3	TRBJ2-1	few	CASEAGLATNEQFF
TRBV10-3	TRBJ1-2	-	CAISDLGPTDGDGYTF
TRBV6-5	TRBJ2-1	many	CASIPGPRVF
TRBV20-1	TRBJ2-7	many	CSARNTQEEEQYF
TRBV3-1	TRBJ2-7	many	CASSPSSSYEQYF